This T cell receptor beta chain came from a study of vaccination and CD4 T cells after COVID-19. The Oncomine TCR Beta short-read assay was applied to DNA of cultured CD4+ T cells. TCRdb ran MiXCR on the PCR reads and lists one entry per CDR3 protein. The sample includes almost 6,000 distinct CDR3 sequences, 55% to 70% of them seen just once. By sample fraction, this clonotype is large (0.1 to 1%). The antigen remains unidentified. The CDR3 is 15 amino acids. Germline CDR1 is KGHSH and CDR2 is LQKENI. The ends lost 6 bases at V and 5 bases at J; junction bases unmatched: 10. The treatment here: approximately 10-day PBMC culture with coronavirus spike peptide pools or control peptides (ViraFEST assay).

The chain joins TRBV18 to TRBJ2-3, with 8 bases identical to TRBD2. The sequencing sample was made of CD4+ T cells from blood, cultured in vitro. The source of this sequence is a human donor who had recovered from COVID-19. CDR3 loop: CASSGTSITGDTQYF. DNA for the CDR3: TGTGCCAGCTCTGGGACTAGTATAACAGGAGATACGCAGTATTTT. The variable domain in full, with the rest retrieved from reference TRBV18 and TRBJ2-3, is NAGVMQNPRHLVRRRGQEARLRCSPMKGHSHVYWYRQLPEEGLKFMVYLQKENIIDESGMPKERFSAEFPKEGPSILRIQQVVRGDSAAYFCASSGTSITGDTQYFGPGTRLTVL.